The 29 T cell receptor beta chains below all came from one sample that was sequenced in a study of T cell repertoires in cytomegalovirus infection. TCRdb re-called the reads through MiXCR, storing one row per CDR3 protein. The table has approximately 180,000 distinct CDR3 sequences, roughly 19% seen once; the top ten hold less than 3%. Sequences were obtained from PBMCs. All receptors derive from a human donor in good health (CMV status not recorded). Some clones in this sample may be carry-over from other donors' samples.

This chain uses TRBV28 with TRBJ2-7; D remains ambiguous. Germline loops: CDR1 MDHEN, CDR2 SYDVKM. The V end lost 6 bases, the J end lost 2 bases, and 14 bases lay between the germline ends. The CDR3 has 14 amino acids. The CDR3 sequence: CASSNFGLPYEQYF. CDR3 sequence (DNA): TGTGCCAGCAGCAACTTTGGTCTTCCCTACGAGCAGTACTTC.

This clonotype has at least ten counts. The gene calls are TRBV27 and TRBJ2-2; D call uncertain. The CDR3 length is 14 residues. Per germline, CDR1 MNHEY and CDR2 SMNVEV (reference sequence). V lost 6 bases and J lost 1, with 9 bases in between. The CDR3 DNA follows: TGTGCCAGCAGCCAGTCCGGGAACACCGGGGAGCTGTTTTTT. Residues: CASSQSGNTGELFF.

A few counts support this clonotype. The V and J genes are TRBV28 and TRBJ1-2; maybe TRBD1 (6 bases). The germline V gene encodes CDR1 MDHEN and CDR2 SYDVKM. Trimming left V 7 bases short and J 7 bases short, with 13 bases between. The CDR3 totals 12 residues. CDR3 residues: CASTGQLAGYTF. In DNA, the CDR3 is TGTGCCAGCACCGGACAGTTGGCTGGCTACACCTTC.

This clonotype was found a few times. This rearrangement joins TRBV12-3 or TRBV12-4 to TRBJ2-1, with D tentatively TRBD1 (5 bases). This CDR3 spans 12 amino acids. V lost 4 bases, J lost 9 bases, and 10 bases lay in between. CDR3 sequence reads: CASSSSQGEQFF. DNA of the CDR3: TGTGCCAGCAGTTCCTCTCAGGGTGAGCAGTTCTTC.

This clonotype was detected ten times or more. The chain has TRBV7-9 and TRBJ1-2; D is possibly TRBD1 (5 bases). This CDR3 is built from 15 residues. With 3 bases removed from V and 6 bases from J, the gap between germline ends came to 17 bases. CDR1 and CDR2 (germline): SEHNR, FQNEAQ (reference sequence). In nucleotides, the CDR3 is TGTGCCAGCAGCTTGGGGGACGGCGTCCTGGATGGCTACACCTTC. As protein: CASSLGDGVLDGYTF.

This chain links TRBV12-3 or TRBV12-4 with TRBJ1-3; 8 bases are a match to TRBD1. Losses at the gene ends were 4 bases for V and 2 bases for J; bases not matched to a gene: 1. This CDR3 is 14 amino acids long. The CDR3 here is CASSSTGAGNTIYF. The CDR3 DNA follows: TGTGCCAGCAGTTCGACAGGGGCTGGAAACACCATATATTTT.

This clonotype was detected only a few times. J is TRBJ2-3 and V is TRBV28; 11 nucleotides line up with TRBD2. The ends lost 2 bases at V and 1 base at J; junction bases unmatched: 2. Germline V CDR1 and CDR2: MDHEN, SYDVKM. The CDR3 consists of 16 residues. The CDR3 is CASSLQGLAGTDTQYF. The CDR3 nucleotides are TGTGCCAGCAGTTTACAGGGACTAGCGGGCACAGATACGCAGTATTTT.

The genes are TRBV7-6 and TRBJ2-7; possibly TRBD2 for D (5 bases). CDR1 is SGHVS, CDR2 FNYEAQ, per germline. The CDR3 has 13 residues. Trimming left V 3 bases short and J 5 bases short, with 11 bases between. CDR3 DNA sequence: TGTGCCAGCAGCTTCCGATCGGGGAACGAGCAGTACTTC. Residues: CASSFRSGNEQYF.

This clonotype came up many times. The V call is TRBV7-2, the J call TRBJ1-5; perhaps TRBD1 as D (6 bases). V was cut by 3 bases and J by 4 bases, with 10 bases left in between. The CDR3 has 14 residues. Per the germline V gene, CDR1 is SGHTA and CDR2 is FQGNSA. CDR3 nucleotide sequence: TGTGCCAGCAGCTTCGGGACACCTAATCAGCCCCAGCATTTT. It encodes CASSFGTPNQPQHF.

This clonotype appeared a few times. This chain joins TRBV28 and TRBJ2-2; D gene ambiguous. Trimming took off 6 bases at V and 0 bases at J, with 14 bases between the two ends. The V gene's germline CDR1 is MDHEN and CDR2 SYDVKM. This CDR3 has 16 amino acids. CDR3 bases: TGTGCCAGCAGCCCATCCGTTGGATCGAACACCGGGGAGCTGTTTTTT. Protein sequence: CASSPSVGSNTGELFF. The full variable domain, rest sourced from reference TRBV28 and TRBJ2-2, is DVKVTQSSRYLVKRTGEKVFLECVQDMDHENMFWYRQDPGLGLRLIYFSYDVKMKEKGDIPEGYSVSREKKERFSLILESASTNQTSMYLCASSPSVGSNTGELFFGEGSRLTVL.

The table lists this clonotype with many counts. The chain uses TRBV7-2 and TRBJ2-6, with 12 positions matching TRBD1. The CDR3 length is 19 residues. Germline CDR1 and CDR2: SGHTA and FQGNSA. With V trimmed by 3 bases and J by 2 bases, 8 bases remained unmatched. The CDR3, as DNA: TGTGCCAGCAGCTTGAAACCGGGACAGGGGGCGCCTGGGGCCAACGTCCTGACTTTC. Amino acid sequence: CASSLKPGQGAPGANVLTF.

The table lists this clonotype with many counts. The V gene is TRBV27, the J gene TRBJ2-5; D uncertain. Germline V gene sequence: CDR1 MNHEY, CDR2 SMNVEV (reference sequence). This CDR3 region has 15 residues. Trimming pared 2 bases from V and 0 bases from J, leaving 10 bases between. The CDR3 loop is CASSLGGLYQETQYF. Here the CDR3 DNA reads TGTGCCAGCAGTTTAGGTGGGCTCTACCAAGAGACCCAGTACTTC.

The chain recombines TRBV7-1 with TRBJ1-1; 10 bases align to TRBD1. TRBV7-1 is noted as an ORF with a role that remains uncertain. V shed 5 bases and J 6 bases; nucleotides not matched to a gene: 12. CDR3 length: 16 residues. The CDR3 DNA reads TGTGCCAGCAGCGCGACCCCAGACAGGGGGCTCTCTGAAGCTTTCTTT. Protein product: CASSATPDRGLSEAFF.

CDR3 amino acids: CASSQGQGGSGELFF. CDR3 DNA sequence: TGTGCCAGCAGCCAGGGGCAGGGCGGGTCCGGGGAGCTGTTTTTT. This chain uses TRBV7-3 with TRBJ2-2, with D tentatively TRBD1 (6 bases). Per germline, CDR1 SGHTA and CDR2 FQGTGA. The CDR3 totals 15 residues. The germline V and J ends were trimmed by 5 bases and 6 bases, with 16 bases remaining between them.

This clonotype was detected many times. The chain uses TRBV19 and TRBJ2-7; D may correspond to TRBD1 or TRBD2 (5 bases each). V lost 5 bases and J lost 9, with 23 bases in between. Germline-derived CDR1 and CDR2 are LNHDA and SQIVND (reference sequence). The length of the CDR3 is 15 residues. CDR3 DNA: TGTGCCAGTAGTCCCACTCTAGGGACCGCCTTTGGGCAGTACTTC. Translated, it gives CASSPTLGTAFGQYF.

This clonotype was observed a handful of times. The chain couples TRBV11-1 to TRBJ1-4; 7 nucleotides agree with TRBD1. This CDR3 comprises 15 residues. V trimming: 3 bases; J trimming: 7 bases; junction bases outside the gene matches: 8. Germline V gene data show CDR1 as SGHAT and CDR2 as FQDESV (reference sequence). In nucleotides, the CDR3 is TGTGCCAGCAGCTTCGAAGACAGGGAGAGTGAAAAACTGTTTTTT. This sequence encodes CASSFEDRESEKLFF.

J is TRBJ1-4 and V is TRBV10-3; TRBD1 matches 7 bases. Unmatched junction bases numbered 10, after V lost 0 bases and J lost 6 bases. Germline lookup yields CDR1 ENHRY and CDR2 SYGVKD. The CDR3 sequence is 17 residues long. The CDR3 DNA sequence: TGTGCCATCAGTGAGTCCGCCCGACAGGGAAAGGATGAAAAACTGTTTTTT. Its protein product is CAISESARQGKDEKLFF.

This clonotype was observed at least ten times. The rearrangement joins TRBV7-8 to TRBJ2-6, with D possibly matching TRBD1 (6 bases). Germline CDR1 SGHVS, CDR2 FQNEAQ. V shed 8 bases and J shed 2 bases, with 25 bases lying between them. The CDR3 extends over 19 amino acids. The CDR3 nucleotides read TGTGCCAGCCAAAAAATCAGGGGATTTAGGCAAGCTGGGGCCAACGTCCTGACTTTC. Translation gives CASQKIRGFRQAGANVLTF.

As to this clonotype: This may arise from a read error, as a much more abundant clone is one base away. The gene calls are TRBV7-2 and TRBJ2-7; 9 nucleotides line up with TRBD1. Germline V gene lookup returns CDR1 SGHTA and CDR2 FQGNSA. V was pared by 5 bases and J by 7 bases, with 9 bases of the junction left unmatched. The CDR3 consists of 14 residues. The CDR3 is CASSASTGGWEQYF. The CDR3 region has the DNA TGTGCCAGCAGCGCTAGTACAGGGGGCTGGGAGCAGTACTTC.

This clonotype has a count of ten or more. CDR3 in DNA: TGTGCCAGCAGTTACTCGTTGGGAACACAAACCAGCATGAACACTGAAGCTTTCTTT. The encoded protein is CASSYSLGTQTSMNTEAFF. V gene TRBV6-5 combines with J gene TRBJ1-1; D uncertain. The germline V gene encodes CDR1 MNHEY and CDR2 SVGAGI. Trimming cost V 0 bases and J 0 bases, with 20 bases left between them. This CDR3 contains 19 residues.

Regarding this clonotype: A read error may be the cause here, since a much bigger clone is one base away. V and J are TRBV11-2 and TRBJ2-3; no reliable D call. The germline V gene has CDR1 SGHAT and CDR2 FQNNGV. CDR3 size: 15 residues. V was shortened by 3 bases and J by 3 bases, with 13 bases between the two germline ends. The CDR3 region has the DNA TGTGCCAGCAGCTTTATAGCTGAGGTGACAGATACGCAGTATTTT. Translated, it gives CASSFIAEVTDTQYF.

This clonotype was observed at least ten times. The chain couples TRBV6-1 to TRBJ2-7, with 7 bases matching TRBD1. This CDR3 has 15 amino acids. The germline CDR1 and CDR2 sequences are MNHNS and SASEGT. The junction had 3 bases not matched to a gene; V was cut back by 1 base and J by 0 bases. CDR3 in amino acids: CASSEVGDSSYEQYF. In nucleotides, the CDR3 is TGTGCCAGCAGTGAAGTGGGGGACAGCTCCTACGAGCAGTACTTC.

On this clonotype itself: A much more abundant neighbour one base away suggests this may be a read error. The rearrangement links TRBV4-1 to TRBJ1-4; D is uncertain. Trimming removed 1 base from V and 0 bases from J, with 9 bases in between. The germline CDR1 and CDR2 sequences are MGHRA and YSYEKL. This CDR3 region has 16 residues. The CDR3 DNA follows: TGCGCCAGCAGCCAAGCTCCGACAACAACTAATGAAAAACTGTTTTTT. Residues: CASSQAPTTTNEKLFF.

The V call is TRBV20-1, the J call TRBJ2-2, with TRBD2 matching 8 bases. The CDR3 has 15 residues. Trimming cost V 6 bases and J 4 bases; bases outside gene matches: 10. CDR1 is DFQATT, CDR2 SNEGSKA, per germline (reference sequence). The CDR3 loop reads CSARAGTSVTGELFF. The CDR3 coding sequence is TGCAGTGCCAGGGCGGGGACTAGTGTCACCGGGGAGCTGTTTTTT.

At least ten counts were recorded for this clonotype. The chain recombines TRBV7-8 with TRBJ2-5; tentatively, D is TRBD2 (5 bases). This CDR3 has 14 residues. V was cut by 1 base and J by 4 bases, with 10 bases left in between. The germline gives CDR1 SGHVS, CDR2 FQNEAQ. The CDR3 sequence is CASSLGPSLETQYF. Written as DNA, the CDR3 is TGTGCCAGCAGCTTAGGGCCTAGCTTAGAGACCCAGTACTTC.

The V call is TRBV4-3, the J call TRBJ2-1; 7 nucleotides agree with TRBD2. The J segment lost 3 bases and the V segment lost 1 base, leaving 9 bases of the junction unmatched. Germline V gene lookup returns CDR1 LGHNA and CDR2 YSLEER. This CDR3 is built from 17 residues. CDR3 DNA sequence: TGCGCCAGCAGCCAAGGGCTTGGTGGGGGGGGCTACAATGAGCAGTTCTTC. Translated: CASSQGLGGGGYNEQFF.

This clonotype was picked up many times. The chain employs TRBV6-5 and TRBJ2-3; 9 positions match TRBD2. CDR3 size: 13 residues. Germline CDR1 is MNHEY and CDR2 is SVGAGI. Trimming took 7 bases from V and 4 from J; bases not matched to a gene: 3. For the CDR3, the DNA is TGTGCCAGCACGGCGGGAGGGCCAGATACGCAGTATTTT. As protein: CASTAGGPDTQYF.

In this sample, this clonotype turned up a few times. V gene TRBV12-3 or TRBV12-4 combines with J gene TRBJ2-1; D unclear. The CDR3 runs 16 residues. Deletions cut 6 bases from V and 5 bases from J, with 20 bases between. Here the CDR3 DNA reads TGTGCCAGCAGCTATCCAGACTTCTCTTTGGACAATGAGCAGTTCTTC. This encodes CASSYPDFSLDNEQFF.

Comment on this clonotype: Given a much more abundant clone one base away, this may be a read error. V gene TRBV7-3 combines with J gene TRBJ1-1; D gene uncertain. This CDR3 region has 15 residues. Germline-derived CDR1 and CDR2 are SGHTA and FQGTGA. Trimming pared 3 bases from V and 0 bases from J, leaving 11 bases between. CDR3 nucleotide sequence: TGTGCCAGCAGCTTCTCGGGATGGATGAACACTGAAGCTTTCTTT. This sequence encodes CASSFSGWMNTEAFF.